The text below deals with one TCR beta chain. Germline lookup yields CDR1 MNHEY and CDR2 SVGEGT. The ends were cut back, 4 bases at V and 2 bases at J, with 18 bases in the middle. The CDR3 extends over 17 amino acids. Produced via immunoSEQ multiplex PCR; TCRdb's table is partial and in-frame only. Of some 200,000 clones listed, roughly 84% are singletons. The data derive from a study of blood T cell repertoires in COVID-19. The chain is built from TRBV6-2 or TRBV6-3 and TRBJ2-1; no clear D. The material sequenced was peripheral blood. This clonotype was obtained from a woman aged 60-75 years who had recovered from COVID-19. The CDR3 loop is CASSFPTLRPTYNEQFF. The CDR3, as DNA: TGTGCCAGCAGTTTCCCGACGTTGAGGCCTACCTACAATGAGCAGTTCTTC.